The sequence of this T cell receptor beta chain was determined in a study of cytomegalovirus exposure and HLA in healthy donors. Study information: Membership in the Caucasian-associated ancestry cluster was found for 65% to 85% of approximately 430 genotyped donors.

The junction had 7 bases not matched to a gene; V was cut back by 0 bases and J by 5 bases. CDR1 and CDR2 (germline): GTSNPN, SVGIG (reference sequence). This CDR3 contains 15 residues. The PCR used 60 Vbeta and 13 Jbeta primers. Measured with immunoSEQ multiplex PCR; TCRdb has only the in-frame clones, and not every one. This repertoire shows about 200,000 clones, 75% to 90% found once; its top ten account for roughly 0.32%. The chain joins TRBV30 to TRBJ2-7; 10 bases are a match to TRBD1. The sequence was collected from a woman under 40 in good health and CMV-seronegative. Sequencing input: PBMCs. CDR3 residues: CAWSVRGTGVHEQYF. The CDR3 DNA reads TGTGCCTGGAGTGTGCGAGGGACAGGGGTCCACGAGCAGTACTTC.